The 18 T cell receptor beta chains given below trace back to one sample, sequenced in a study of cytotoxic CD8 clonotypes in ibrutinib-treated CLL. The protocol was immunoSEQ multiplex PCR, while the TCRdb copy is restricted to in-frame clones and leaves out a portion. Counted here are around 140,000 clones, about 70% occurring once; the ten biggest clones make up approximately 5.1%. Here the sequenced sample was PBMCs, taken after 24 months of ibrutinib treatment. The receptors here all came from a human donor with chronic lymphocytic leukemia.

The genes are TRBV5-1 and TRBJ2-5; maybe TRBD2 (5 bases). Germline V gene sequence: CDR1 SGHRS, CDR2 YFSETQ. This CDR3 contains 13 residues. The germline V and J ends were trimmed by 7 bases and 3 bases, with 13 bases remaining between them. CDR3 loop: CASQQLDKETQYF. CDR3 nucleotide sequence: TGCGCCAGCCAACAACTAGACAAAGAGACCCAGTACTTC.

CDR3 sequence: CASSPWLGSGANVLTF. DNA of the CDR3: TGTGCCAGCAGCCCATGGTTGGGATCTGGGGCCAACGTCCTGACTTTC. The chain links TRBV11-2 to TRBJ2-6; D unclear. Per the germline V gene, CDR1 is SGHAT and CDR2 is FQNNGV. Trimming stripped 5 bases from V and 1 base from J, with 12 bases between. The CDR3 consists of 16 residues.

J is TRBJ2-2 and V is TRBV7-2; D is unresolved. V was trimmed by 4 bases and J by 1 base, leaving 10 bases between them. Germline lookup yields CDR1 SGHTA and CDR2 FQGNSA. The CDR3 is made up of 15 amino acids. CDR3 sequence reads: CASSSRRENTGELFF. The DNA for the CDR3 is TGTGCCAGCAGCTCCCGACGAGAGAACACCGGGGAGCTGTTTTTT.

The chain links TRBV27 to TRBJ2-2, with TRBD2 identical over 10 bases. The CDR3 consists of 18 residues. Germline V gene sequence: CDR1 MNHEY, CDR2 SMNVEV (reference sequence). After removal of 5 bases from V and 2 bases from J, the junction contained 11 bases not matched to a gene. This CDR3 reads CASSPLTSGRGNTGELFF. The CDR3 coding sequence is TGTGCCAGCAGTCCACTGACTAGCGGGCGGGGAAACACCGGGGAGCTGTTTTTT.

V and J are TRBV5-1 and TRBJ2-5; D tentatively fits TRBD1 or TRBD2 (6 bases each). V lost 5 bases, J lost 2 bases, and 19 bases lay in between. Germline V lookup: CDR1 SGHRS, CDR2 YFSETQ. This CDR3 contains 16 residues. The CDR3 DNA reads TGCGCCAGCAGGATGGGGGCCGCGGAGGGGCAAGAGACCCAGTACTTC. Its protein is CASRMGAAEGQETQYF.

The chain links TRBV18 to TRBJ1-5; no clear D. Trimming stripped 4 bases from V and 0 bases from J, with 7 bases between. From germline, CDR1 is KGHSH and CDR2 LQKENI. This CDR3 has 14 amino acids. CDR3 loop: CASSRGNSNQPQHF. The DNA for the CDR3 is TGTGCCAGCTCACGGGGAAATAGCAATCAGCCCCAGCATTTT. Filled out from reference TRBV18 and TRBJ1-5, the complete variable domain reads NAGVMQNPRHLVRRRGQEARLRCSPMKGHSHVYWYRQLPEEGLKFMVYLQKENIIDESGMPKERFSAEFPKEGPSILRIQQVVRGDSAAYFCASSRGNSNQPQHFGDGTRLSIL.

In nucleotides, the CDR3 is TGTGCCAGCAGGGGACGGTGGGTGGATACGCAGTATTTT. Protein product: CASRGRWVDTQYF. The genes are TRBV6-1 and TRBJ2-3, with D perhaps being TRBD1 or TRBD2 (5 bases each). With 6 bases removed from V and 6 bases from J, the gap between germline ends came to 13 bases. Germline loops: CDR1 MNHNS, CDR2 SASEGT. The CDR3 length is 13 residues.

The chain employs TRBV7-9 and TRBJ1-4, with D tentatively TRBD1 (6 bases). CDR1 SEHNR and CDR2 FQNEAQ come from the germline V gene (reference sequence). Trimming took off 2 bases at V and 7 bases at J, with 17 bases between the two ends. This CDR3 contains 16 residues. The CDR3 here is CASSLNGGAEGEKLFF. CDR3 nucleotides: TGTGCCAGCAGCTTAAATGGGGGCGCGGAGGGTGAAAAACTGTTTTTT.

This clone was seen just once. This chain connects TRBV7-9 to TRBJ1-1, with D perhaps matching TRBD1 (5 bases). This CDR3 contains 12 residues. V was pared by 3 bases and J by 11 bases, with 13 bases between. From germline, CDR1 is SEHNR and CDR2 FQNEAQ (reference sequence). CDR3 nucleotide sequence: TGTGCCAGCAGCTTTAGTGGAGGGACGGCTTTCTTT. It translates to CASSFSGGTAFF.

V gene TRBV5-4 combines with J gene TRBJ1-1; no clear D gene. Trimming removed 4 bases from V and 5 bases from J, with 15 bases in between. Germline CDR1 SGHNT, CDR2 YYREEE (reference sequence). There are 14 residues in the CDR3. In DNA, the CDR3 is TGTGCCAGCAGCCTCAGGCAGATTGGGACTGAAGCTTTCTTT. It yields the protein CASSLRQIGTEAFF.

The V and J genes are TRBV10-3 and TRBJ2-5; 7 nucleotides agree with TRBD2. The trim removed 2 bases at V and 4 bases at J, leaving 7 bases unmatched. CDR1 ENHRY and CDR2 SYGVKD come from the germline V gene. The CDR3 runs to 15 residues. The CDR3 here is CAISEGWGLLETQYF. The CDR3 bases are TGTGCCATCAGTGAGGGGTGGGGACTACTAGAGACCCAGTACTTC.

This clone was counted between two and nine times. The V and J genes are TRBV9 and TRBJ2-7, with 8 bases fitting TRBD2. The V and J ends lost 4 bases and 0 bases, in that order; junction bases with no gene match: 3. Germline CDR1 reads SGDLS; CDR2 reads YYNGEE. This CDR3 comprises 14 residues. CDR3 coding DNA: TGTGCCAGCAGCACCGGGGGGGCCTCCTACGAGCAGTACTTC. Translated: CASSTGGASYEQYF.

V and J are TRBV30 and TRBJ2-7; D ambiguous. V lost 0 bases to trimming and J lost 0 bases, with 18 bases between them. The germline gives CDR1 GTSNPN, CDR2 SVGIG (reference sequence). The CDR3 totals 17 residues. The CDR3 loop is CAWSVWAVGPSSYEQYF. The DNA of the CDR3 is TGTGCCTGGAGTGTTTGGGCCGTCGGACCCAGCTCCTACGAGCAGTACTTC.

The rearrangement links TRBV11-3 to TRBJ1-1, with unresolved D. The CDR3 has 12 residues. Germline V gene sequence: CDR1 SGHNT, CDR2 YENEEA. Trimming removed 4 bases from V and 11 bases from J, with 14 bases in between. The CDR3 reads CASSSWRRAAFF. DNA for the CDR3: TGTGCCAGCAGCTCTTGGCGGAGGGCGGCTTTCTTT.

This clone was seen more than once but under ten times. The chain combines TRBV7-3 with TRBJ2-2, with D perhaps given as TRBD1 or TRBD2 (5 bases each). CDR1 is SGHTA, CDR2 FQGTGA, per germline. V lost 8 bases, J lost 5 bases, and 6 bases lay in between. The CDR3 extends over 11 amino acids. The CDR3 DNA is TGTGCCAGCGGGGGAACCGGGGAGCTGTTTTTT. It encodes CASGGTGELFF. Supplemented by reference TRBV7-3 and TRBJ2-2, the full variable domain reads GAGVSQTPSNKVTEKGKYVELRCDPISGHTALYWYRQSLGQGPEFLIYFQGTGAADDSGLPNDRFFAVRPEGSVSTLKIQRTERGDSAVYLCASGGTGELFFGEGSRLTVL.

The chain joins TRBV28 to TRBJ2-7, with 7 bases that match TRBD1. J was trimmed by 2 bases and V by 0 bases; bases with no gene match: 7. This CDR3 contains 16 residues. The germline CDR1 and CDR2 sequences are MDHEN and SYDVKM. CDR3 amino acids: CASSLWGWDSAYEQYF. The CDR3 DNA follows: TGTGCCAGCAGTTTATGGGGGTGGGACAGTGCCTACGAGCAGTACTTC.

The chain uses TRBV18 and TRBJ1-5; 8 nucleotides match TRBD1. V trimming: 3 bases; J trimming: 7 bases; junction bases outside the gene matches: 5. The V gene's germline CDR1 is KGHSH and CDR2 LQKENI. CDR3 length: 14 residues. This chain's CDR3 is CASSPTGAGQPQHF. Here the CDR3 DNA reads TGTGCCAGCTCACCGACAGGGGCGGGACAGCCCCAGCATTTT.

This chain links TRBV18 with TRBJ1-5; D gene ambiguous. Germline lookup yields CDR1 KGHSH and CDR2 LQKENI. V gave up 0 bases and J gave up 6 bases, with 12 bases separating them. The CDR3 consists of 15 residues. CDR3 sequence: CASSPPESGGQPQHF. In DNA form, the CDR3 reads TGTGCCAGCTCACCACCCGAAAGCGGCGGTCAGCCCCAGCATTTT.